This T cell receptor (beta chain) was captured in a study of T cells after posttransplantation cyclophosphamide. Profiling relied on immunoSEQ multiplex PCR, and the TCRdb table lists in-frame clones only, not all of them. The sample holds about 52,000 clones, 85% to 95% seen once. Comment on this clone: Its antigen is currently unknown.

Findings and caveats of the study: TRB clonality was highly associated with recipient CMV seropositivity and reactivation.

The V gene's germline CDR1 is MNHNY and CDR2 SVGAGI (reference sequence). This CDR3 is 15 amino acids long. V lost 2 bases, J lost 1 base, and 6 bases lay in between. This rearrangement joins TRBV6-6 to TRBJ1-6; D remains unclear. The specimen sequenced was PBMCs. The receptor was isolated from a woman aged 25 to 45 in good health and a related stem cell transplant donor. The CDR3 spells CASSYRESYNSPLHF. The CDR3, as DNA: TGTGCCAGCAGTTACCGGGAATCCTATAATTCACCCCTCCACTTT.